One sample yielded the 13 T cell receptor beta chains listed below, sequenced in a study of cytomegalovirus exposure and HLA in healthy donors. The PCR was carried out with 60 Vbeta primers and 13 Jbeta primers. Clones were sequenced by immunoSEQ multiplex PCR, and TCRdb holds only the in-frame ones, with some missing. This table has 150,000 or so clones, around 80% appearing once. Sequencing was performed on PBMCs. The receptors were gathered from a man aged 40-49 years in good health and CMV-seropositive.

The gene calls are TRBV2 and TRBJ1-1; tentatively, D is TRBD1 (6 bases). Germline CDR1 is SNHLY and CDR2 is FYNNEI. V was shortened by 1 base and J by 4 bases, with 16 bases between the two germline ends. The CDR3 loop spans 16 amino acids. DNA for the CDR3: TGTGCCAGCAGTGAAGAACAGGGTAGACTGGGCACTGAAGCTTTCTTT. This codes for CASSEEQGRLGTEAFF.

The gene calls are TRBV9 and TRBJ1-2; 11 bases map to TRBD1. The germline CDR1 and CDR2 sequences are SGDLS and YYNGEE. CDR3 length equals 15 residues. V lost 3 bases, J lost 2 bases, and 3 bases stayed unmatched. CDR3 in amino acids: CASSDGQGANYGYTF. The DNA for the CDR3 is TGTGCCAGCAGCGACGGACAGGGGGCCAACTATGGCTACACCTTC.

This clone was detected once. The chain is built from TRBV6-6 and TRBJ1-2; 7 bases match TRBD1. The CDR3 is 14 residues long. Germline loops: CDR1 MNHNY, CDR2 SVGAGI (reference sequence). V was pared by 10 bases and J by 2 bases, with 10 bases of the junction left unmatched. As DNA, the CDR3 is TGTGCCACCAACCCCGGGACAGTAAACTATGGCTACACCTTC. Its translation: CATNPGTVNYGYTF.

This chain uses TRBV27 with TRBJ1-6, with D possibly TRBD1 on 6 matching bases. Germline V gene data show CDR1 as MNHEY and CDR2 as SMNVEV (reference sequence). The CDR3 length is 18 residues. Trimming took off 6 bases at V and 4 bases at J, with 22 bases between the two ends. CDR3 region: CASSPSGGGPLYNSPLHF. CDR3 in DNA: TGTGCCAGCAGCCCCTCAGGCGGGGGCCCCCTTTATAATTCACCCCTCCACTTT.

This chain links TRBV27 with TRBJ1-4; no clear D. Looked up from germline, CDR1 is MNHEY and CDR2 is SMNVEV (reference sequence). The CDR3 loop spans 14 amino acids. Between the trimmed V and J ends, which lost 5 bases and 4 bases, there was a span of 11 bases. The CDR3 DNA follows: TGTGCCAGCAGTCGACTCGGGATTAATGAAAAACTGTTTTTT. Residues: CASSRLGINEKLFF.

This chain joins TRBV7-2 and TRBJ2-1, with TRBD2 matching 7 bases. The CDR3 totals 16 residues. The trim removed 3 bases at V and 8 bases at J, leaving 13 bases unmatched. Per germline, CDR1 SGHTA and CDR2 FQGNSA. Written as DNA, the CDR3 is TGTGCCAGCAGCTTCCCCGGGACTACGACCCTCTATGAGCAGTTCTTC. This sequence encodes CASSFPGTTTLYEQFF.

This sequence joins TRBV4-3 and TRBJ1-1; no reliable D call. The CDR3 extends over 16 amino acids. Trimming shortened V by 0 bases and J by 1 base, and 12 bases separated the two germline ends. From germline, CDR1 is LGHNA and CDR2 YSLEER. The CDR3 sequence is CASSQDLSAENTEAFF. Here the CDR3 DNA reads TGCGCCAGCAGCCAAGATCTTAGTGCGGAGAACACTGAAGCTTTCTTT.

The rearrangement uses TRBV5-1 and TRBJ2-3, with 13 bases identical to TRBD2. Germline values: CDR1 SGHRS, CDR2 YFSETQ. The CDR3 consists of 18 residues. V trimming: 4 bases; J trimming: 2 bases; junction bases outside the gene matches: 10. CDR3 protein: CASSRRTSGSYDTDTQYF. In nucleotides, the CDR3 is TGCGCCAGCAGCCGCCGGACTAGCGGGAGTTATGACACAGATACGCAGTATTTT.

This clone was found a few times. In nucleotides, the CDR3 is TGTGCCAGCAATACGGGGTCCTACGAGCAGTACTTC. Translated: CASNTGSYEQYF. This chain uses TRBV28 with TRBJ2-7; a weak D match, TRBD2 (5 bases). Trimming stripped 7 bases from V and 1 base from J, with 8 bases between. Germline CDR1 MDHEN, CDR2 SYDVKM. The CDR3 sequence is 12 residues long.

The chain couples TRBV5-1 to TRBJ1-5; D is undetermined. CDR3 size: 16 residues. Germline V gives CDR1 SGHRS, CDR2 YFSETQ. Trimming removed 0 bases at V and 2 bases at J, with 12 bases between. The CDR3 DNA reads TGCGCCAGCAGCTTGGGCGGTGAGGCCGGCAATCAGCCCCAGCATTTT. Protein product: CASSLGGEAGNQPQHF.

J is TRBJ2-1 and V is TRBV6-6, with TRBD2 as a possible D gene (6 bases). Per germline, CDR1 MNHNY and CDR2 SVGAGI (reference sequence). This CDR3 contains 15 residues. Trimming left V 2 bases short and J 9 bases short, with 17 bases between. The CDR3: CASSYVAGSGTEQFF. In DNA, the CDR3 is TGTGCCAGCAGTTACGTGGCGGGATCGGGTACTGAGCAGTTCTTC.

This clone came up a few times. The rearrangement uses TRBV19 and TRBJ1-1, with 12 nucleotides matching TRBD1. Germline loops: CDR1 LNHDA, CDR2 SQIVND (reference sequence). The junction had 7 bases not matched to a gene; V was cut back by 6 bases and J by 5 bases. The CDR3 runs to 15 residues. CDR3: CASSTGQGAVTEAFF. The CDR3, as DNA: TGTGCCAGTAGCACGGGACAGGGGGCGGTAACTGAAGCTTTCTTT.

The CDR3 sequence: CSVASGRSLDEQFF. CDR3 sequence (DNA): TGCAGCGTTGCAAGCGGGAGGTCCTTAGATGAGCAGTTCTTC. The chain is built from TRBV29-1 and TRBJ2-1, with 9 bases that match TRBD2. The CDR3 spans 14 residues. Germline CDR1 SQVTM, CDR2 ANQGSEA. The ends lost 4 bases at V and 8 bases at J; junction bases unmatched: 9.